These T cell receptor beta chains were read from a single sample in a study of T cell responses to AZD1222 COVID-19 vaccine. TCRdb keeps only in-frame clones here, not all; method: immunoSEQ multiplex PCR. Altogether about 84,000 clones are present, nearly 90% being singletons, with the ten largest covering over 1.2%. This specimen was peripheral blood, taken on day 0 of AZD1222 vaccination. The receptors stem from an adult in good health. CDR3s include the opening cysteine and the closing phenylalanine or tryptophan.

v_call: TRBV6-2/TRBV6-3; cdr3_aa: CASSYRTVTYEKLFF
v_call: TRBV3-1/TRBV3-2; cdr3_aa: CASSIVGTEAFF
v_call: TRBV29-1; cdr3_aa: CSVLKGTTEAFF
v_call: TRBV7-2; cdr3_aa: CASSSTDVMGPGELFF
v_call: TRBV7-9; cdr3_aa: CASSIPRGREEKLFF
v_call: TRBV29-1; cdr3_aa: CSVQGVLTNEKLFF
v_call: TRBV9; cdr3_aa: CASSVAWVEVSSYNEQFF
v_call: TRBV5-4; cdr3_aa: CASHGREGANVLTF
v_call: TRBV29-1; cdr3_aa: CSVFSTDNTGELFF
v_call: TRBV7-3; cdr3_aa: CASSPTSGSSYNEQFF
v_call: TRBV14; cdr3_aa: CASSPLATGELFF
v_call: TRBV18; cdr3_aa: CASSPLGGGRVSGNTIYF
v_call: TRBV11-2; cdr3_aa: CASSFNRDDTIYF
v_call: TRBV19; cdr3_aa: CASSIGGGSIYEQYF
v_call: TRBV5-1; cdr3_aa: CASSPGTSGRETQYF
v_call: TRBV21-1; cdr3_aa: CASSWGLGGRRRNNEQFF
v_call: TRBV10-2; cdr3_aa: CASSEFDEQFF
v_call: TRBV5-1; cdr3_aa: CASSWVGGTAWNSPLHF
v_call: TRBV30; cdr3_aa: CAWSNPGQVFVQPQHF
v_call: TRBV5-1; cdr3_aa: CASTMTGADTEAFF
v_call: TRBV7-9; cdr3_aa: CASSLAGGALSNQPQHF
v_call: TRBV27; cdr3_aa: CASSLRRTNTEAFF